There are many counts of the clone carrying this T cell receptor (beta chain). Its target is unknown. Between the trimmed V and J ends, which lost 5 bases and 2 bases, there was a span of 4 bases. This CDR3 has 12 residues. This sample was included in a study of T-cell memory formation after mild COVID-19. Findings and limits, study-wide: Clones shrinking from day 15 to 85 showed even CD4/CD8 mixes; later expanders tilted CD4+. Some clones that responded were present in memory (sampled pre-infection), which suggests cross-reactive memory joined. Still unconfirmed is whether the second-wave clones peaking on day 37 recognized SARS-CoV-2. Among CD4+ contracting clones, most were CM and EM, and CD8+ ones EMRA.

TCRdb independently ran MiXCR on the 5' RACE reads; one entry per CDR3 protein. The sample includes about half a million distinct CDR3 sequences, about 20% of them seen just once. Sequencing was carried out using PBMCs or a T cell subset sorted from them (not recorded which). The chain joins TRBV12-3 or TRBV12-4 to TRBJ1-3; unclear D gene. This receptor was identified in an adult woman who had mild COVID-19 (a few samples of this study predate the infection). Cell type and time point are not known. CDR3 in amino acids: CASSGPGNTIYF. Written as DNA, the CDR3 is TGTGCCAGCAGTGGTCCTGGAAACACCATATATTTT.